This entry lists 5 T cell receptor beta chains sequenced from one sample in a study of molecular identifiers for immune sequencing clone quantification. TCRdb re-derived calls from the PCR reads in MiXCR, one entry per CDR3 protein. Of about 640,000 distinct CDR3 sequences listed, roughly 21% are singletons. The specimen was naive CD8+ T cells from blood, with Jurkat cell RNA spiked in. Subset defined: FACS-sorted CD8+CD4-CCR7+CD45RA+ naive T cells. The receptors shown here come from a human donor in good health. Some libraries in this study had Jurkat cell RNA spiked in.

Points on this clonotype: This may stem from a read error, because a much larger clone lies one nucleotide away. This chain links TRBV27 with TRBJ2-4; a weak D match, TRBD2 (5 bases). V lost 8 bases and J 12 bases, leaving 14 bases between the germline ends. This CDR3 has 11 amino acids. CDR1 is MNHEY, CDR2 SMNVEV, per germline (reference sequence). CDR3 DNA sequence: TGTGCCAGCCGGAACGGGATTCATCAGTACTTC. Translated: CASRNGIHQYF.

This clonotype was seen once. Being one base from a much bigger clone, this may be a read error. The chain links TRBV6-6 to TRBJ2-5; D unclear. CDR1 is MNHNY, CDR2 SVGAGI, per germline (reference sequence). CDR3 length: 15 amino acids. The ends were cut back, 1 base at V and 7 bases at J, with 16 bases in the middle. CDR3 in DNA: TGTGCCAGCAGTTACTTAGGGCTAGGCGACGGGACCCAGTACTTC. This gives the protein CASSYLGLGDGTQYF.

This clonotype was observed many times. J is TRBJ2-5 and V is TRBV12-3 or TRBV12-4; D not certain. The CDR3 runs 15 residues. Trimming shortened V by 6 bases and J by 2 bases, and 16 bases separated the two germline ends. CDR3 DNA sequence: TGTGCCAGCAGCCTCGGCCTCTTAAAACAAGAGACCCAGTACTTC. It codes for CASSLGLLKQETQYF.

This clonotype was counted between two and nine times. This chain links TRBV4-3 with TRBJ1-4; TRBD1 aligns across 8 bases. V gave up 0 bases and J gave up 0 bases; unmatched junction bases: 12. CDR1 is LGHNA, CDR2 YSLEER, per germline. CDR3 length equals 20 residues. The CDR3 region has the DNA TGCGCCAGCAGCCAAGACCCAACCGGGACAGGATATGCAACTAATGAAAAACTGTTTTTT. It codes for CASSQDPTGTGYATNEKLFF.

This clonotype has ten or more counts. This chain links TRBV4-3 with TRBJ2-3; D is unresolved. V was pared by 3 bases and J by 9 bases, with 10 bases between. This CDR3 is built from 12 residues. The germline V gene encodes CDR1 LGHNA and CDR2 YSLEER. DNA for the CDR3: TGCGCCAGCAGCCAGTCCGGTCGGACGCAGTATTTT. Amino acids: CASSQSGRTQYF.